A selection of T cell receptor beta chains follows, all from one sample in a study of PD-1 blockade in classical Hodgkin lymphoma. The data were produced by immunoSEQ multiplex PCR, yet TCRdb's version contains in-frame clones alone and is incomplete. The repertoire has roughly 50,000 clones, around 86% of them found once; the top ten carry approximately 7%. This specimen consisted of peripheral blood mononuclear cells (PBMCs), obtained before the fourth cycle of nivolumab. The receptors stem from a human donor with classical Hodgkin lymphoma. Each CDR3 is given with its conserved first and last residue. The order of the fields is clone size, D gene, J gene, V gene, CDR3 protein, CDR3 DNA. The D gene is left open where the match is weak. Some rows have no size entry. The others give once, few or many, or a class for an expanded clone.

abundance: few; d_gene: NA; j_gene: TRBJ2-5; v_gene: TRBV15; CDR3aa: CATSRDPGETQYF; CDR3nt: TGTGCCACCAGCAGAGATCCAGGGGAGACCCAGTACTTC
abundance: NA; d_gene: NA; j_gene: TRBJ2-7; v_gene: TRBV25-1; CDR3aa: CASSLRIGRLYEQYF; CDR3nt: TGTGCCAGCAGTCTAAGAATTGGCCGACTCTACGAGCAGTACTTC
abundance: NA; d_gene: TRBD1; j_gene: TRBJ2-7; v_gene: TRBV5-5; CDR3aa: CASNVGQGPYEQYF; CDR3nt: TGTGCCAGCAACGTAGGACAGGGACCCTACGAGCAGTACTTC
abundance: NA; d_gene: NA; j_gene: TRBJ2-3; v_gene: TRBV7-8; CDR3aa: CASSSGPAVGDTQYF; CDR3nt: TGTGCCAGCAGCTCGGGACCGGCGGTCGGAGATACGCAGTATTTT
abundance: NA; d_gene: TRBD1; j_gene: TRBJ2-1; v_gene: TRBV5-4; CDR3aa: CASSLLRDREGNEQFF; CDR3nt: TGTGCCAGCAGCTTGCTCCGGGACAGGGAGGGCAATGAGCAGTTCTTC
abundance: NA; d_gene: NA; j_gene: TRBJ1-1; v_gene: TRBV19; CDR3aa: CASSQMNTEAFF; CDR3nt: TGTGCCAGTAGCCAGATGAACACTGAAGCTTTCTTT
abundance: NA; d_gene: NA; j_gene: TRBJ1-3; v_gene: TRBV6-6; CDR3aa: CASSSTTSGNTIYF; CDR3nt: TGTGCCAGCAGTTCGACGACCTCTGGAAACACCATATATTTT
abundance: NA; d_gene: TRBD2; j_gene: TRBJ2-7; v_gene: TRBV6-5; CDR3aa: CASSGRGLAGSSQYF; CDR3nt: TGTGCCAGCAGTGGACGGGGACTAGCGGGGTCCTCTCAGTACTTC
abundance: NA; d_gene: NA; j_gene: TRBJ1-2; v_gene: TRBV9; CDR3aa: CASSVDANYGYTF; CDR3nt: TGTGCCAGCAGCGTAGACGCTAACTATGGCTACACCTTC
abundance: NA; d_gene: NA; j_gene: TRBJ2-7; v_gene: TRBV1; CDR3aa: CTSSQEWTGQRSSYEQYF; CDR3nt: TGCACCAGCAGCCAAGAGTGGACCGGTCAACGCTCCTCCTACGAGCAGTACTTC
abundance: NA; d_gene: NA; j_gene: TRBJ2-1; v_gene: TRBV4-3; CDR3aa: CASSRANEQFF; CDR3nt: TGCGCCAGCAGCCGAGCTAATGAGCAGTTCTTC
abundance: NA; d_gene: TRBD1; j_gene: TRBJ1-2; v_gene: TRBV6-1; CDR3aa: CASSDFPRGRSYGYTF; CDR3nt: TGTGCCAGCAGTGATTTCCCCAGGGGGCGTTCCTATGGCTACACCTTC
abundance: NA; d_gene: NA; j_gene: TRBJ1-2; v_gene: TRBV4-2; CDR3aa: CASSQDLTENYGYTF; CDR3nt: TGTGCCAGCAGCCAAGATCTTACCGAGAACTATGGCTACACCTTC
abundance: NA; d_gene: NA; j_gene: TRBJ2-2; v_gene: TRBV7-9; CDR3aa: CASSLVGYTGELFF; CDR3nt: TGTGCCAGCAGCTTAGTCGGGTACACCGGGGAGCTGTTTTTT
abundance: NA; d_gene: NA; j_gene: TRBJ2-5; v_gene: TRBV20-1; CDR3aa: CSAYDSPLQYF; CDR3nt: TGCAGTGCCTACGACAGTCCTCTCCAGTACTTC
abundance: NA; d_gene: TRBD2; j_gene: TRBJ2-3; v_gene: TRBV7-2; CDR3aa: CASSLGPTSGTDTQYF; CDR3nt: TGTGCCAGCAGCTTAGGCCCTACTAGCGGTACAGATACGCAGTATTTT
abundance: NA; d_gene: NA; j_gene: TRBJ2-3; v_gene: TRBV11-2; CDR3aa: CASSFGPRGLADTQYF; CDR3nt: TGTGCCAGCAGCTTTGGCCCCAGGGGATTGGCAGATACGCAGTATTTT
abundance: NA; d_gene: TRBD1; j_gene: TRBJ1-2; v_gene: TRBV10-3; CDR3aa: CAISGEGQGAYGYTF; CDR3nt: TGTGCCATCAGTGGGGAAGGACAGGGGGCCTATGGCTACACCTTC
abundance: NA; d_gene: TRBD1; j_gene: TRBJ2-7; v_gene: TRBV10-3; CDR3aa: CAISESKWTGGNYEQYF; CDR3nt: TGTGCCATCAGTGAGTCGAAGTGGACAGGGGGGAACTACGAGCAGTACTTC
abundance: NA; d_gene: TRBD2; j_gene: TRBJ2-3; v_gene: TRBV6-1; CDR3aa: CATSGTRGTDTQYF; CDR3nt: TGTGCCACCTCTGGGACTAGAGGCACAGATACGCAGTATTTT
abundance: NA; d_gene: TRBD2; j_gene: TRBJ2-7; v_gene: TRBV6-1; CDR3aa: CASSDKRGGLEQYF; CDR3nt: TGTGCCAGCAGTGATAAGCGGGGGGGCCTCGAGCAGTACTTC
abundance: NA; d_gene: NA; j_gene: TRBJ2-3; v_gene: TRBV21-1; CDR3aa: CASSGLAPRGSDTQYF; CDR3nt: TGTGCCAGCAGCGGGCTAGCGCCCCGGGGATCTGATACGCAGTATTTT
abundance: NA; d_gene: TRBD1; j_gene: TRBJ1-4; v_gene: TRBV4-2; CDR3aa: CASSQDPGQGFNEKLFF; CDR3nt: TGTGCCAGCAGCCAAGATCCGGGACAGGGCTTTAATGAAAAACTGTTTTTT
abundance: NA; d_gene: NA; j_gene: TRBJ2-1; v_gene: TRBV28; CDR3aa: CASQGTSYNEQFF; CDR3nt: TGTGCCAGCCAGGGGACAAGCTACAATGAGCAGTTCTTC
abundance: NA; d_gene: NA; j_gene: TRBJ1-2; v_gene: TRBV27; CDR3aa: CASSFSGGSYGYTF; CDR3nt: TGTGCCAGCAGTTTTAGTGGCGGGAGCTATGGCTACACCTTC
abundance: NA; d_gene: NA; j_gene: TRBJ2-6; v_gene: TRBV2; CDR3aa: CASRPNPSGANVLTF; CDR3nt: TGTGCCAGCAGACCTAACCCCTCTGGGGCCAACGTCCTGACTTTC
abundance: NA; d_gene: NA; j_gene: TRBJ2-7; v_gene: TRBV5-7; CDR3aa: CASSFSLADYEQYF; CDR3nt: TGTGCCAGCAGCTTCTCACTTGCAGACTACGAGCAGTACTTC
abundance: NA; d_gene: NA; j_gene: TRBJ1-2; v_gene: TRBV8-2; CDR3aa: CGKGSRITKTYGYTF; CDR3nt: TGTGGCAAGGGTTCAAGGATAACGAAGACCTATGGCTACACCTTC
abundance: NA; d_gene: TRBD1; j_gene: TRBJ2-7; v_gene: TRBV27; CDR3aa: CASSLYGDRGRDEQYF; CDR3nt: TGTGCCAGCAGTTTATATGGGGACAGGGGCCGTGACGAGCAGTACTTC
abundance: NA; d_gene: TRBD1; j_gene: TRBJ1-1; v_gene: TRBV10-3; CDR3aa: CAARQGGAGTEAFF; CDR3nt: TGTGCCGCCCGACAGGGGGGAGCGGGCACTGAAGCTTTCTTT
abundance: few; d_gene: NA; j_gene: TRBJ1-5; v_gene: TRBV15; CDR3aa: CATRDGSNQPQHF; CDR3nt: TGTGCCACCAGAGACGGAAGCAATCAGCCCCAGCATTTT
abundance: NA; d_gene: TRBD1; j_gene: TRBJ2-5; v_gene: TRBV9; CDR3aa: CASSVGRDRARETQYF; CDR3nt: TGTGCCAGCAGCGTAGGACGGGACAGGGCTCGAGAGACCCAGTACTTC
abundance: NA; d_gene: NA; j_gene: TRBJ2-7; v_gene: TRBV6-6; CDR3aa: CATLADNSIPYEQYF; CDR3nt: TGTGCCACTCTCGCGGACAACTCAATCCCCTACGAGCAGTACTTC
abundance: NA; d_gene: NA; j_gene: TRBJ1-5; v_gene: TRBV5-8; CDR3aa: CASSQCQPQHF; CDR3nt: TGTGCCAGCAGCCAATGTCAGCCCCAGCATTTT
abundance: NA; d_gene: NA; j_gene: TRBJ2-2; v_gene: TRBV5-1; CDR3aa: CASSLDYRETGELFF; CDR3nt: TGCGCCAGCAGCTTGGACTACAGGGAGACCGGGGAGCTGTTTTTT
abundance: NA; d_gene: TRBD2; j_gene: TRBJ2-3; v_gene: TRBV19; CDR3aa: CASGGGATDTQYF; CDR3nt: TGTGCCTCGGGGGGGGGCGCCACAGATACGCAGTATTTT
abundance: NA; d_gene: NA; j_gene: TRBJ1-3; v_gene: TRBV6-1; CDR3aa: CASSDFGSGIAGNTIYF; CDR3nt: TGTGCCAGCAGTGATTTTGGCTCGGGTATAGCTGGAAACACCATATATTTT
abundance: NA; d_gene: NA; j_gene: TRBJ1-1; v_gene: TRBV4-1; CDR3aa: CASSQGRGGRNTEAFF; CDR3nt: TGCGCCAGCAGCCAAGGTCGGGGGGGCCGGAACACTGAAGCTTTCTTT
abundance: NA; d_gene: NA; j_gene: TRBJ2-5; v_gene: TRBV11-2; CDR3aa: CASSSTPFDRFGETQYF; CDR3nt: TGTGCCAGCAGCTCCACCCCCTTTGACAGATTCGGAGAGACCCAGTACTTC
abundance: NA; d_gene: TRBD2; j_gene: TRBJ2-1; v_gene: TRBV5-1; CDR3aa: CASETAPGLARNEQFF; CDR3nt: TGCGCCAGCGAGACGGCCCCGGGACTAGCGCGCAATGAGCAGTTCTTC
abundance: NA; d_gene: TRBD1; j_gene: TRBJ2-2; v_gene: TRBV6-1; CDR3aa: CASSVRQGSNTGELFF; CDR3nt: TGTGCCAGCAGTGTACGACAGGGTTCGAACACCGGGGAGCTGTTTTTT
abundance: NA; d_gene: TRBD2; j_gene: TRBJ2-7; v_gene: TRBV6-5; CDR3aa: CASTHLSGGPSEQYF; CDR3nt: TGTGCCAGCACCCACTTATCGGGAGGGCCCTCCGAGCAGTACTTC
abundance: once; d_gene: TRBD2; j_gene: TRBJ2-7; v_gene: TRBV9; CDR3aa: CASSHQLAGDSYEQYF; CDR3nt: TGTGCCAGCAGCCACCAACTAGCGGGGGACTCCTACGAGCAGTACTTC
abundance: few; d_gene: TRBD1; j_gene: TRBJ1-6; v_gene: TRBV5-1; CDR3aa: CASSPEAGGYNSPLHF; CDR3nt: TGCGCCAGCAGCCCGGAGGCAGGGGGTTATAATTCACCCCTCCACTTT
abundance: NA; d_gene: NA; j_gene: TRBJ2-2; v_gene: TRBV5-4; CDR3aa: CASSLRSSTGELFF; CDR3nt: TGTGCCAGCAGCTTGCGGTCTAGCACCGGGGAGCTGTTTTTT
abundance: NA; d_gene: NA; j_gene: TRBJ1-3; v_gene: TRBV25-1; CDR3aa: CASSGDTFVNTIYF; CDR3nt: TGTGCCAGCAGTGGCGACACCTTTGTAAACACCATATATTTT